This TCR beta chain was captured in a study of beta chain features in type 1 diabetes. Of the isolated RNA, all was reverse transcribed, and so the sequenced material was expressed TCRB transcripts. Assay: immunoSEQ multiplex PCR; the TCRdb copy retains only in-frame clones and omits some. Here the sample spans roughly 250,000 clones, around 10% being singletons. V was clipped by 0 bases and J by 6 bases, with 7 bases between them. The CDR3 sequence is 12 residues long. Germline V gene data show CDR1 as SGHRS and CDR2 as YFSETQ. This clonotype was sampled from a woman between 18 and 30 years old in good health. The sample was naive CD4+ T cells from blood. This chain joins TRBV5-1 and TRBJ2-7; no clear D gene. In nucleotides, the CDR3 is TGCGCCAGCAGCTTGGAGCGATTCGAGCAGTACTTC. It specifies CASSLERFEQYF.